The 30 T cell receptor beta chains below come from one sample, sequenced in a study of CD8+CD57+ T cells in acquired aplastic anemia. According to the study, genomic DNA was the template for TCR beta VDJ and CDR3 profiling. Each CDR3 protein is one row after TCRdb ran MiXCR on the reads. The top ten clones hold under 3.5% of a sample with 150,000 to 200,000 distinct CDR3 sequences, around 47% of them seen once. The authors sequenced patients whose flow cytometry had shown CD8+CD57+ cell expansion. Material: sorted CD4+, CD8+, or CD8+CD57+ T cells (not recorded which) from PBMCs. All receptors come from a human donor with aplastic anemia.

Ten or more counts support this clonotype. CDR3 sequence: CASSTYDGNSGNTIYF. In nucleotides, the CDR3 is TGTGCCAGCAGCACTTACGACGGGAACTCTGGAAACACCATATATTTT. The genes are TRBV9 and TRBJ1-3; no firm D call. V lost 4 bases, J lost 0 bases, and 14 bases lay in between. The CDR3 is made up of 16 amino acids. The V gene's germline CDR1 is SGDLS and CDR2 YYNGEE.

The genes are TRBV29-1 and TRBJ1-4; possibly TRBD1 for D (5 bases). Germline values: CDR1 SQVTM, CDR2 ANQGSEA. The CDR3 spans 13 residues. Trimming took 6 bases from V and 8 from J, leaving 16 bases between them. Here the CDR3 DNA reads TGCAGCGTGGGGGACGGGAATCGAGAAAAACTGTTTTTT. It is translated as CSVGDGNREKLFF. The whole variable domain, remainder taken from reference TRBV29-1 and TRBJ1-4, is SAVISQKPSRDICQRGTSLTIQCQVDSQVTMMFWYRQQPGQSLTLIATANQGSEATYESGFVIDKFPISRPNLTFSTLTVSNMSPEDSSIYLCSVGDGNREKLFFGSGTQLSVL.

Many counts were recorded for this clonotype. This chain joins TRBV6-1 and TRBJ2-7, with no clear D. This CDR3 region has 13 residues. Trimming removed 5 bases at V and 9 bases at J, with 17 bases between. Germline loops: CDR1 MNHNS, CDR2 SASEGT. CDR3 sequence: CASSSYTALGQYV. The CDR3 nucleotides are TGTGCCAGCAGTAGCTATACGGCCCTGGGGCAGTACGTC.

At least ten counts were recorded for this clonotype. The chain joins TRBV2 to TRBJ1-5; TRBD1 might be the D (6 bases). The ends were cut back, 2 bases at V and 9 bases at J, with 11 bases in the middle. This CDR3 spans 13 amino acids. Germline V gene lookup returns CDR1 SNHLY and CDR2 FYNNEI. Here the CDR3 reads CASSELEGGPQHF. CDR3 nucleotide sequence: TGTGCCAGCAGTGAATTAGAGGGGGGGCCCCAGCATTTT.

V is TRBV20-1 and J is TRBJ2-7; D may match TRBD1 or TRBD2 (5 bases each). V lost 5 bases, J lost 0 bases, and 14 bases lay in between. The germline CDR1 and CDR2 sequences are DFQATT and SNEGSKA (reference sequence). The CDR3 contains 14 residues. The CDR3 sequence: CSAVPGRISYEQYF. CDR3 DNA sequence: TGCAGTGCTGTACCGGGACGCATCTCCTACGAGCAGTACTTC.

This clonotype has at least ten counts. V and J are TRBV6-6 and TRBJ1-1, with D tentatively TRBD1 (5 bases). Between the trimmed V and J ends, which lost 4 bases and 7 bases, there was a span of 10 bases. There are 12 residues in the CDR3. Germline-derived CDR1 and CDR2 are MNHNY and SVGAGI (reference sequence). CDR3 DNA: TGTGCCAGCAGTTCAGGGCTTATTGAAGCTTTCTTT. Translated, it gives CASSSGLIEAFF.

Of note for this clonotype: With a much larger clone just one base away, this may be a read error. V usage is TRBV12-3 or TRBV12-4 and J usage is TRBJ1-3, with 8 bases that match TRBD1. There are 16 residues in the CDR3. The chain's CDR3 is CASSRRTGSSGNTVYF. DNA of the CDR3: TGTGCCAGCAGTCGAAGGACAGGGTCATCTGGAAACACCGTATATTTT.

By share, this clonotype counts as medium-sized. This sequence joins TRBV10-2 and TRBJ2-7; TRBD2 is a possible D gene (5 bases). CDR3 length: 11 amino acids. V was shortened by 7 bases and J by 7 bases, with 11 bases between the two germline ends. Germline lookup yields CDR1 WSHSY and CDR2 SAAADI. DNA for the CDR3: TGCGCCAGCACTGCGGGTGTGGAGCAGTACTTC. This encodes CASTAGVEQYF.

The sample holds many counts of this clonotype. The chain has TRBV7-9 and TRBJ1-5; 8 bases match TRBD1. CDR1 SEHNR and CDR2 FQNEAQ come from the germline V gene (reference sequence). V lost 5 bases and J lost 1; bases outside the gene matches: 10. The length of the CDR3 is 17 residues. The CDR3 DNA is TGTGCCAGCAGCCCATCAACAGGGGGTGAGAGCAATCAGCCCCAGCATTTT. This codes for CASSPSTGGESNQPQHF.

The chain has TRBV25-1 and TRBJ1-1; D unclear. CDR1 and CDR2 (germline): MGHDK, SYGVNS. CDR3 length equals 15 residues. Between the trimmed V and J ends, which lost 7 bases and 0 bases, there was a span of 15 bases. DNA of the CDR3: TGTGCCAGCACCGATTGGGAGGGAATGAACACTGAAGCTTTCTTT. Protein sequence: CASTDWEGMNTEAFF. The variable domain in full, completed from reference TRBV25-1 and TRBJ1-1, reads EADIYQTPRYLVIGTGKKITLECSQTMGHDKMYWYQQDPGMELHLIHYSYGVNSTEKGDLSSESTVSRIRTEHFPLTLESARPSHTSQYLCASTDWEGMNTEAFFGQGTRLTVV.

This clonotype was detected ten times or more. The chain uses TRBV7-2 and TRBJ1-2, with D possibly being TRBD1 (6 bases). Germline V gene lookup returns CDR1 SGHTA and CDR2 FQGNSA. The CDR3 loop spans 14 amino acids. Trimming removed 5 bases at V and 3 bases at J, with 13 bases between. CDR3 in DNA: TGTGCCAGCAGCCCGGGGGGGCTTGACTATGGCTACACCTTC. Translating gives CASSPGGLDYGYTF.

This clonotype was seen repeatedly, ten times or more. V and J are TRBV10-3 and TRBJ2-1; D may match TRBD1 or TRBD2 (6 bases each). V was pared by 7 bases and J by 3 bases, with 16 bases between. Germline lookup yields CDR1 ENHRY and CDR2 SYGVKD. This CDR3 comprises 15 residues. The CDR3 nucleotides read TGTGCCATCAAATTCTCTGGGGGGCTCTACAATGAGCAGTTCTTC. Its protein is CAIKFSGGLYNEQFF.

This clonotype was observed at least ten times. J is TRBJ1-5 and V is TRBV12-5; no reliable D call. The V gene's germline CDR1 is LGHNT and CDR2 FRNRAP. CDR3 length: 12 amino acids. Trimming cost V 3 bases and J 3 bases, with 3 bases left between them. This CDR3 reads CASGFDNQPQHF. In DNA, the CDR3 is TGTGCTAGTGGTTTCGACAATCAGCCCCAGCATTTT.

This CDR3 reads CSVKDRGNQPQHF. The CDR3 DNA follows: TGCAGCGTTAAGGACAGGGGAAATCAGCCCCAGCATTTT. The chain is built from TRBV29-1 and TRBJ1-5; TRBD1 matches at 9 bases. CDR3 size: 13 residues. The J segment lost 4 bases and the V segment lost 5 bases, leaving 3 bases of the junction unmatched. Per the germline V gene, CDR1 is SQVTM and CDR2 is ANQGSEA.

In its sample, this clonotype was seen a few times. CDR3 sequence: CSVVTPYEQYF. Here the CDR3 DNA reads TGCAGCGTTGTAACCCCCTACGAGCAGTACTTC. The V gene is TRBV29-1, the J gene TRBJ2-7, with D unclear. Trimming cost V 4 bases and J 2 bases, with 6 bases left between them. CDR3 length: 11 residues. The germline CDR1 and CDR2 sequences are SQVTM and ANQGSEA.

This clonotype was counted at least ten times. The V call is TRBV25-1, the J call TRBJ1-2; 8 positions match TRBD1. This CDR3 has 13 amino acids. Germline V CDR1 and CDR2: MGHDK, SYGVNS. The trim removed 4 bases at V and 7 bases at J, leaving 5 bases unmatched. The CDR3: CASSAGQESGYTF. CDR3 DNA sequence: TGTGCCAGCAGTGCGGGACAGGAAAGTGGCTACACCTTC.

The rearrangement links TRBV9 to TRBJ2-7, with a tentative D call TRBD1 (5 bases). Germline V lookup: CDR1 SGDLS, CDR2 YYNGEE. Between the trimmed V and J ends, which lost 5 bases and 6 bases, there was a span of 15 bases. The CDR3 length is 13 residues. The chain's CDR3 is CASSADSHREQYF. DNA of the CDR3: TGTGCCAGCAGTGCTGACAGTCATCGCGAGCAGTACTTC.

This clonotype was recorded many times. In DNA, the CDR3 is TGTGCCAGCAGCTTCCCCAATGGGGGTCACTATGGCTACACCTTC. This gives the protein CASSFPNGGHYGYTF. V usage is TRBV11-2 and J usage is TRBJ1-2; weak D call: TRBD1 (5 bases). Trimming shortened V by 3 bases and J by 3 bases, and 14 bases separated the two germline ends. Germline loops: CDR1 SGHAT, CDR2 FQNNGV. This CDR3 contains 15 residues.

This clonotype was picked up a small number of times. The CDR3 DNA follows: TGTGCCATCATGGACCCGTACCAAGAGACCCAGTACTTC. Translating gives CAIMDPYQETQYF. The V gene is TRBV10-3, the J gene TRBJ2-5, with D uncertain. This CDR3 is built from 13 residues. V lost 7 bases, J lost 0 bases, and 9 bases lay in between. Germline V CDR1 and CDR2: ENHRY, SYGVKD.

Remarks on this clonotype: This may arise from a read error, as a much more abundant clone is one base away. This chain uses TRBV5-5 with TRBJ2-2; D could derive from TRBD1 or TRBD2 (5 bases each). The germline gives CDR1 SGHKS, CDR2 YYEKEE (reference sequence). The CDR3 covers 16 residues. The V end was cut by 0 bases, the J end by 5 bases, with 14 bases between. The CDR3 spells CASSLGWDVGTGELFF. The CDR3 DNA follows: TGTGCCAGCAGCTTGGGATGGGACGTTGGGACCGGGGAGCTGTTTTTT. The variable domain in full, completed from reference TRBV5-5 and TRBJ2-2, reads DAGVTQSPTHLIKTRGQQVTLRCSPISGHKSVSWYQQVLGQGPQFIFQYYEKEERGRGNFPDRFSARQFPNYSSELNVNALLLGDSALYLCASSLGWDVGTGELFFGEGSRLTVL.

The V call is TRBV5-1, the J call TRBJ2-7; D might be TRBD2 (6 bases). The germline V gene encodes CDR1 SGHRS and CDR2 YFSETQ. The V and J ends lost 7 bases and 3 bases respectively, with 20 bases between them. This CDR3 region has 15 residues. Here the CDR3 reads CASGPGGPTHYEQYF. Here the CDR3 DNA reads TGCGCCAGCGGCCCCGGGGGTCCAACCCACTACGAGCAGTACTTC.

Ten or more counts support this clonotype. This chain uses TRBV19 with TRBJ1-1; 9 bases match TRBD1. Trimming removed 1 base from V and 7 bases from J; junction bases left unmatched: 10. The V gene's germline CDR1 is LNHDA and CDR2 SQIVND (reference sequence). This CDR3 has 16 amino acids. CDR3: CASSIGADRGYSEAFF. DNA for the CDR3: TGTGCCAGTAGTATAGGTGCCGACAGGGGGTACAGTGAAGCTTTCTTT.

The DNA of the CDR3 is TGCTGTCCGGGACAGGGGGTGCAAGATACGCAGTATTTT. Protein sequence: CCPGQGVQDTQYF. The chain recombines TRBV20-1 with TRBJ2-3; 11 positions agree with TRBD1. The germline gives CDR1 DFQATT, CDR2 SNEGSKA (reference sequence). CDR3 size: 13 residues.

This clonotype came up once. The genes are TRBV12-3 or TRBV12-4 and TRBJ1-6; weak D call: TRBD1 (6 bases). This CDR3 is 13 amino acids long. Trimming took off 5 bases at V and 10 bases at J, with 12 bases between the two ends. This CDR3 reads CASSAYRDSPLHF. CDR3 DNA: TGTGCCAGCAGTGCTTACAGGGACTCACCCCTCCACTTT.

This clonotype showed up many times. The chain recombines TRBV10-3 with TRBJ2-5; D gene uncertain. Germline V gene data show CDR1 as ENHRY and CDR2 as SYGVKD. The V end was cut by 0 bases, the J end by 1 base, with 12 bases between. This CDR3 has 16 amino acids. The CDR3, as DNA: TGTGCCATCAGTGAGTCGTCATTTTCATCCCAAGAGACCCAGTACTTC. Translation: CAISESSFSSQETQYF.

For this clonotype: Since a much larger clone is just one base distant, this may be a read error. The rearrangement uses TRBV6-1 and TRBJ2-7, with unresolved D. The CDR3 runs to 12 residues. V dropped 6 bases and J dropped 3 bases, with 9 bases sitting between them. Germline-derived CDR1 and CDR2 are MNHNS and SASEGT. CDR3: CASSSWNYEQYV. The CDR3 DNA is TGTGCCAGCAGCAGTTGGAACTACGAGCAGTACGTC.

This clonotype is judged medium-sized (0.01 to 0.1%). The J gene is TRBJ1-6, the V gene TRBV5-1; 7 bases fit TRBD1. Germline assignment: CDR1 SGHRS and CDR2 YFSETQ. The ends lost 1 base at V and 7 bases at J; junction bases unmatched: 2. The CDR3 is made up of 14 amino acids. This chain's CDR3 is CASSLQQGNSPLHF. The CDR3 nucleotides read TGCGCCAGCAGCTTGCAACAGGGGAATTCACCCCTCCACTTT.

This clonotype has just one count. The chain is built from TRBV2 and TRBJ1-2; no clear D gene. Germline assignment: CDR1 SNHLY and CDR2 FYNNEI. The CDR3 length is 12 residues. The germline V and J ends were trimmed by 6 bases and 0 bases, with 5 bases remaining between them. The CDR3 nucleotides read TGTGCCAGCAGGAACACTAACTATGGCTACACCTTC. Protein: CASRNTNYGYTF. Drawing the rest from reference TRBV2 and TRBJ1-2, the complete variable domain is EPEVTQTPSHQVTQMGQEVILRCVPISNHLYFYWYRQILGQKVEFLVSFYNNEISEKSEIFDDQFSVERPDGSNFTLKIRSTKLEDSAMYFCASRNTNYGYTFGSGTRLTVV.

The CDR3 DNA reads as TGTGCCACCAGCAGAGGGCAGGGGGTCGAGACCCAGCATTTT. Residues: CATSRGQGVETQHF. The rearrangement uses TRBV15 and TRBJ1-5; 7 bases map to TRBD1. Germline values: CDR1 LNHNV, CDR2 YYDKDF (reference sequence). V gave up 1 base and J gave up 11 bases; unmatched junction bases: 8. The CDR3 consists of 14 residues.

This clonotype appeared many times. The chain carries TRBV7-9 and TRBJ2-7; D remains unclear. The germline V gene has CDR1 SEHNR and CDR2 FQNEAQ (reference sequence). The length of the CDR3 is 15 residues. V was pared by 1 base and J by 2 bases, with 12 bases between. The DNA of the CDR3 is TGTGCCAGCAGCTTAGACTTAGGCAGTACCTACGAGCAGTACGTC. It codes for CASSLDLGSTYEQYV.